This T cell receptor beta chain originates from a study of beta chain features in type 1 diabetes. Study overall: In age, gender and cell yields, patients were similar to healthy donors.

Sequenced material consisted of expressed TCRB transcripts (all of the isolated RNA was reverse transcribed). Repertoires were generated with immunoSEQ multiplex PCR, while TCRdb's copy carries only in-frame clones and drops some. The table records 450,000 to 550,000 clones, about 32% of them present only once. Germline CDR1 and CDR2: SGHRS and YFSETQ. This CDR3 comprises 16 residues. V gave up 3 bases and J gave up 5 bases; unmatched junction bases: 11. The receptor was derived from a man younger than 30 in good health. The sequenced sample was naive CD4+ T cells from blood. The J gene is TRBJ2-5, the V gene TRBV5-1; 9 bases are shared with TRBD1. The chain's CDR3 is CASSSLPDRGEETQYF. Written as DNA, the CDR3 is TGCGCCAGCAGCTCCCTTCCGGACAGGGGTGAGGAGACCCAGTACTTC.